This entry lists 2 T cell receptor beta chains sequenced from one sample in a study of T cell responses to AZD1222 COVID-19 vaccine (dated by TCRdb to the early 2020s). In light of the paper, this sample's time point label describes: sample from adult after SARS-CoV-2 infection, after symptom onset. The protocol used for the library was the immunoSEQ multiplex PCR assay. Entries here come from immuneACCESS through TCRdb and include only in-frame sequences with V and J called. Some clones fail to appear in such tables; in the studies checked, an unresolved V gene covers under half of the shortfall, and the cause of the remainder is unknown. The sample contains about 140,000 clones, 90% to 95% of them found a single time. The ten largest make up about 12% of the sample. This sample comprised peripheral blood, obtained after recovery from COVID-19. These TCRs come from an adult who had recovered from COVID-19.

The chain carries TRBV19 and TRBJ2-2; no clear D. Germline CDR1 LNHDA, CDR2 SQIVND (reference sequence). The length of the CDR3 is 14 residues. Trimming removed 8 bases at V and 1 base at J, with 11 bases between. The CDR3 DNA is TGTGCCAGTCAAGTCTCGGAGAACACCGGGGAGCTGTTTTTT. The encoded protein is CASQVSENTGELFF. Full variable domain (outside the CDR3, taken from reference TRBV19 and TRBJ2-2): DGGITQSPKYLFRKEGQNVTLSCEQNLNHDAMYWYRQDPGQGLRLIYYSQIVNDFQKGDIAEGYSVSREKKESFPLTVTSAQKNPTAFYLCASQVSENTGELFFGEGSRLTVL.

This chain's CDR3 is CASSPPNRAKGDTIYF. The CDR3, as DNA: TGTGCCAGCAGTCCCCCAAACAGGGCTAAGGGGGACACCATATATTTT. This rearrangement joins TRBV28 to TRBJ1-3; TRBD1 might be the D (6 bases). Germline assignment: CDR1 MDHEN and CDR2 SYDVKM. V lost 5 bases, J lost 8 bases, and 22 bases lay in between. This CDR3 comprises 16 residues.